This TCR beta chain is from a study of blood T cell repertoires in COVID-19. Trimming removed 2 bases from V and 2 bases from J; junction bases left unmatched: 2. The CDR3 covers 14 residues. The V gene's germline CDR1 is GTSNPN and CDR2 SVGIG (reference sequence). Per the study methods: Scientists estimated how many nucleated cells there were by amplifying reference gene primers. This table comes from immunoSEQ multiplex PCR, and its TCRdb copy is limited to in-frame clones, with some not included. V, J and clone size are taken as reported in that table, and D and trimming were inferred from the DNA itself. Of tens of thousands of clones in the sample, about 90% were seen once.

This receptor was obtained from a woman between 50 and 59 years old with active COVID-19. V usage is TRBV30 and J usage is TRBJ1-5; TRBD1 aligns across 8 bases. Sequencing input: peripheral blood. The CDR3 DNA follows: TGTGCCTGGAGTCCGGGACAGGGCAATCAGCCCCAGCATTTT. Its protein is CAWSPGQGNQPQHF.